The entry that follows covers one T cell receptor beta chain sequence. Its antigen is not known. The source of the sample is a study of T cell responses to AZD1222 COVID-19 vaccine. Study observations and caveats: A mostly white British donor set with more females was recruited, and clonal diversity was possibly underestimated. Epitopes outside B.1.351 and B.1.1.7 mutated regions reportedly drew nearly half of spike TCRs. None of the repertoires were sampled until the peak T cell response had passed. Spike-specific TCR breadth and depth both grew after two AZD1222 doses.

V gave up 5 bases and J gave up 6 bases; unmatched junction bases: 6. The length of the CDR3 is 14 residues. Germline CDR1 is MNHEY and CDR2 is SVGAGI. Only in-frame clones appear in the TCRdb table, and some are missing; sequencing was by immunoSEQ multiplex PCR. This sample yields roughly 70,000 clones, of which around 85% are seen a single time; roughly 20% belongs to the top ten. The TCR originated in an adult in good health. The V call is TRBV6-5, the J call TRBJ1-5, with 8 bases aligning to TRBD1. Sequenced material: peripheral blood, taken on day 0 of AZD1222 vaccination. CDR3 coding DNA: TGTGCCAGCAGTAAGACAGGGGAAAGTCAGCCCCAGCATTTT. Residues: CASSKTGESQPQHF.